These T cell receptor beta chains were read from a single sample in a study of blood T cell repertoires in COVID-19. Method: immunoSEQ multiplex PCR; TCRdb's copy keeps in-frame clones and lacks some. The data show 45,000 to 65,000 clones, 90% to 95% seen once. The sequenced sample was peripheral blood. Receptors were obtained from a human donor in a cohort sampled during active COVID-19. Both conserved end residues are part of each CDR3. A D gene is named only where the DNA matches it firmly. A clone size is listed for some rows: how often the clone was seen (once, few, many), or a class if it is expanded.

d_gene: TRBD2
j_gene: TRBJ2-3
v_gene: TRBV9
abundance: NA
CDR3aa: CASSVETSGGLYTQYF
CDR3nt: TGTGCCAGCAGCGTAGAGACTAGCGGGGGCCTCTATACGCAGTATTTT

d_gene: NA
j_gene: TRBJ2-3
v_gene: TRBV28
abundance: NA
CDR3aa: CASGGGGQAQGTQYF
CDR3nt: TGTGCCAGCGGGGGCGGGGGCCAGGCACAGGGTACGCAGTATTTT

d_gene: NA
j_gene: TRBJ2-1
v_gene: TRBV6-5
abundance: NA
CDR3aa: CASSNPGLHNEQFF
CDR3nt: TGTGCCAGCAGCAACCCTGGACTGCACAATGAGCAGTTCTTC

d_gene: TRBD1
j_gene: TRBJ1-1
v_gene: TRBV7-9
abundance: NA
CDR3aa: CASSPTGRGSEAFF
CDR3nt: TGTGCCAGCAGCCCGACAGGGAGAGGTTCTGAAGCTTTCTTT

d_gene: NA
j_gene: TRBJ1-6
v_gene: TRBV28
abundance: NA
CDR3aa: CASSPSPEASPLHF
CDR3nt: TGTGCCAGCAGCCCCAGCCCCGAGGCATCACCCCTCCACTTT

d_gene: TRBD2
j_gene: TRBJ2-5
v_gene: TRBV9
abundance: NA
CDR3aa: CASSVVGLAAQETQYF
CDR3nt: TGTGCCAGCAGCGTAGTGGGACTAGCGGCTCAAGAGACCCAGTACTTC

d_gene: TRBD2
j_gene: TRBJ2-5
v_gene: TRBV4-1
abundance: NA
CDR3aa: CASSHDVPGTSGGFKETQYF
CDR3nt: TGCGCCAGCAGCCACGACGTCCCCGGGACTAGCGGGGGGTTTAAAGAGACCCAGTACTTC

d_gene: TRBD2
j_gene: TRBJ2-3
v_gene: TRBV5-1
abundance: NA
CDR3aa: CASSPTPSGGAGDTQYF
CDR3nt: TGCGCCAGCAGCCCCACCCCCAGCGGGGGGGCGGGAGATACGCAGTATTTT

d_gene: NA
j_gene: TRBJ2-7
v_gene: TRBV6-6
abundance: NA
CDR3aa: CASSDQGARGDEQYF
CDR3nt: TGTGCCAGCAGCGACCAAGGAGCCAGGGGGGACGAGCAGTACTTC

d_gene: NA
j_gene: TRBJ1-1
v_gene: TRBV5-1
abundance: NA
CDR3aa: CASSYGLNTEAFF
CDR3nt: TGCGCCAGCAGCTACGGGTTGAACACTGAAGCTTTCTTT

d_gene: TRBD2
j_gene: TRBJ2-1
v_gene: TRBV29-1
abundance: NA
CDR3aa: CSGKGLAGVNEQFF
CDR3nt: TGCAGCGGCAAGGGACTAGCGGGAGTTAATGAGCAGTTCTTC

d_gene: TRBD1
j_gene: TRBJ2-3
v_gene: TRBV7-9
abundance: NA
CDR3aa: CASSGRPGQVTDTQYF
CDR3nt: TGTGCCAGCAGCGGTCGTCCGGGACAGGTCACAGATACGCAGTATTTT

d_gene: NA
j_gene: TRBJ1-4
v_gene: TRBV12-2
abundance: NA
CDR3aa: CASRVKWTGSEKLFF
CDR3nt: TGTGCAAGTCGCGTAAAATGGACAGGTAGCGAAAAACTGTTTTTT

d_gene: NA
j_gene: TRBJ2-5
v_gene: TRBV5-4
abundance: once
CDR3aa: CASSLSGAGETQYF
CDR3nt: TGTGCCAGCAGCTTATCAGGGGCCGGAGAGACCCAGTACTTC

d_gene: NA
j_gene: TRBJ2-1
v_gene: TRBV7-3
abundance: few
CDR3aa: CASSLMAGMNEQFF
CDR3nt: TGTGCCAGCAGCTTAATGGCAGGGATGAATGAGCAGTTCTTC

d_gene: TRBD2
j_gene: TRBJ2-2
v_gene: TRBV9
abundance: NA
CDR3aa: CASSVDTSGGAYGELFF
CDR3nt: TGTGCCAGCAGCGTAGATACTAGCGGGGGGGCCTACGGGGAGCTGTTTTTT

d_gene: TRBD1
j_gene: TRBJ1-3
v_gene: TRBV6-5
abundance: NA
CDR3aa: CASSLDRASGNTIYF
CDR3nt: TGTGCCAGCAGTTTGGACAGGGCCTCTGGAAACACCATATATTTT

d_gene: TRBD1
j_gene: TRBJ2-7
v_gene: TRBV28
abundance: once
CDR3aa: CASRAGTGIPYEQYF
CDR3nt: TGTGCCAGCAGAGCGGGGACAGGGATCCCCTACGAGCAGTACTTC

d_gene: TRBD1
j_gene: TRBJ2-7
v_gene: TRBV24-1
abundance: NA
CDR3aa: CATSDLRGQGFGSYEQYF
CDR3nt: TGTGCCACCAGTGATTTGAGAGGACAGGGTTTTGGATCCTACGAGCAGTACTTC

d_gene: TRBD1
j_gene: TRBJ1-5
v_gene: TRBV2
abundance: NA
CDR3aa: CASNDRGRHQPQHF
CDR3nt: TGTGCCAGCAACGACAGGGGGCGTCATCAGCCCCAGCATTTT

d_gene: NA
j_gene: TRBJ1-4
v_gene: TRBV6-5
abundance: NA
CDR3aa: CASSYSRQGTEKLFF
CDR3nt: TGTGCCAGCAGTTACTCGAGGCAGGGGACTGAAAAACTGTTTTTT

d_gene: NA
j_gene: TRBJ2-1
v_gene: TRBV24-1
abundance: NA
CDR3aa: CATSGLGQSLSYNEQFF
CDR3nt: TGTGCCACCAGTGGCCTTGGACAGTCACTCTCCTACAATGAGCAGTTCTTC

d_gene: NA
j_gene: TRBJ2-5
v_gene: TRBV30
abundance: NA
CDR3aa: CAWSVGLAETQYF
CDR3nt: TGTGCCTGGAGTGTAGGTCTAGCGGAGACCCAGTACTTC

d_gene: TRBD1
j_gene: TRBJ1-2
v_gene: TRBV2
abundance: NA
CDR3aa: CASRVLPGQGADYGYTF
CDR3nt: TGTGCCAGCAGGGTCCTCCCGGGACAGGGGGCGGACTATGGCTACACCTTC

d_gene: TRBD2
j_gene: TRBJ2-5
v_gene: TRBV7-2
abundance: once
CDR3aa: CASSLETLAGPRETQYF
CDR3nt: TGTGCCAGCAGCTTAGAAACGCTAGCGGGCCCTCGGGAGACCCAGTACTTC

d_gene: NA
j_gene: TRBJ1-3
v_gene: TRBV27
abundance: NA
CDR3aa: CASSLRGSGNTIYF
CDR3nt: TGTGCCAGCAGTTTACGGGGTTCCGGAAACACCATATATTTT

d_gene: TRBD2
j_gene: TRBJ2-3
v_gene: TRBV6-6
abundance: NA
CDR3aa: CAGAWREKSDTQYF
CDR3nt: TGTGCCGGCGCTTGGCGGGAGAAGTCAGATACGCAGTATTTT

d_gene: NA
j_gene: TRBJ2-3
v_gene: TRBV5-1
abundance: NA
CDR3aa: CASSLGGVPTDTQYF
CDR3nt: TGCGCCAGCAGCTTAGGAGGAGTTCCGACAGATACGCAGTATTTT

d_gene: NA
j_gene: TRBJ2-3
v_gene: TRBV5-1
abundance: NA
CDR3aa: CASSSGSFNTDTQYF
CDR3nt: TGCGCCAGCAGTTCCGGGAGTTTCAACACAGATACGCAGTATTTT

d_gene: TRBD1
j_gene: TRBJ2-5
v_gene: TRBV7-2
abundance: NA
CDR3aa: CASSLATGQQETQYF
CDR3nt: TGTGCCAGCAGCTTAGCCACGGGACAGCAAGAGACCCAGTACTTC

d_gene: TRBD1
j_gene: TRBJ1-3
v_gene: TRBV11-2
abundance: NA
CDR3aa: CASSLTGTGGNTIYF
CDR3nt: TGTGCCAGCAGCCTCACCGGGACAGGGGGAAACACCATATATTTT

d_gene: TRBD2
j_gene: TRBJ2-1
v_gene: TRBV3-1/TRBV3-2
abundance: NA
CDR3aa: CASSPGLAGGPLTIEQFF
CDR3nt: TGTGCCAGCAGCCCGGGACTAGCGGGGGGGCCGCTTACTATTGAGCAGTTCTTC

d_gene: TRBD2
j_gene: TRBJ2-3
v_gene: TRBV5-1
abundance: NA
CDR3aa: CASSFLLAGEGDTQYF
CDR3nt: TGCGCCAGCAGCTTCCTCCTAGCGGGAGAGGGAGATACGCAGTATTTT

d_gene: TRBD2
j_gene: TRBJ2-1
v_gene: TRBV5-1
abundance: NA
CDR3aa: CASSLLFSGSYNEQFF
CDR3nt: TGCGCCAGCAGCTTGTTATTTAGCGGGAGTTACAATGAGCAGTTCTTC

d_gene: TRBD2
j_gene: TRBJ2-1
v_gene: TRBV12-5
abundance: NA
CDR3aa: CASGFGQGGRIYNEQFF
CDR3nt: TGTGCTAGTGGTTTTGGCCAGGGAGGGAGGATCTACAATGAGCAGTTCTTC

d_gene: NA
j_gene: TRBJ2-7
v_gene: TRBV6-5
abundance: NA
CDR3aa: CASSYLGLADEQYF
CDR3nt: TGTGCCAGCAGTTACTTGGGGCTCGCGGACGAGCAGTACTTC

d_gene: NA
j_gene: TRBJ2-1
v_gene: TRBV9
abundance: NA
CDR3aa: CASSVGGYIDNEQFF
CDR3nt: TGTGCCAGCAGCGTTGGGGGGTATATTGACAATGAGCAGTTCTTC

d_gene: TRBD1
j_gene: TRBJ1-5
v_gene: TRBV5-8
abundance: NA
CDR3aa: CASSPGQGVGQPQHF
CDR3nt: TGTGCCAGCAGTCCCGGACAGGGGGTAGGACAGCCCCAGCATTTT

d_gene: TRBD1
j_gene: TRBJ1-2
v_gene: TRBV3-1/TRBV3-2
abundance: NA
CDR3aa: CASSQGQTGPYGYTF
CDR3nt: TGTGCCAGCAGCCAGGGTCAGACAGGGCCCTATGGCTACACCTTC

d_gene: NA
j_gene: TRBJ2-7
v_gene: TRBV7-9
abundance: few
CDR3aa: CASSLSTPEQYF
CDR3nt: TGTGCCAGCAGCTTATCGACTCCTGAGCAGTACTTC

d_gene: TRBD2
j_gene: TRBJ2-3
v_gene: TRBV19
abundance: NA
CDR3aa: CAIGVSGDLGTDTQYF
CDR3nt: TGTGCCATAGGTGTGAGCGGGGACCTAGGAACAGATACGCAGTATTTT

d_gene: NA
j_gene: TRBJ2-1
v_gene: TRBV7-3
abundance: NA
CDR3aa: CASSRTAIANEQFF
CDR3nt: TGTGCCAGCTCTCGGACAGCTATTGCTAATGAGCAGTTCTTC

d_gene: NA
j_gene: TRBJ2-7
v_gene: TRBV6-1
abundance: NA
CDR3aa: CASSEINLREQYF
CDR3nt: TGTGCCAGCAGTGAAATCAACCTTCGGGAGCAGTACTTC

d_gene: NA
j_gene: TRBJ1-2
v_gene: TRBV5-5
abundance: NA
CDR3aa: CASSLGQGHGYTF
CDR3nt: TGTGCCAGCAGCTTGGGGCAGGGGCATGGCTACACCTTC

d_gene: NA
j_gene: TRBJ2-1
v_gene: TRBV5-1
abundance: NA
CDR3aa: CASSLARGYNEQFF
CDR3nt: TGCGCCAGCAGCTTAGCAAGGGGTTACAATGAGCAGTTCTTC

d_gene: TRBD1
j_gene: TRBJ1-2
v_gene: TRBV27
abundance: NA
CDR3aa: CASSSTRDRVYGYTF
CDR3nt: TGTGCCAGCAGTTCCACCCGGGACAGGGTTTATGGCTACACCTTC

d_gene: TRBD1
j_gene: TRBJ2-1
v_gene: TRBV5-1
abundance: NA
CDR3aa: CASSSTFRGSSYNEQFF
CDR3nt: TGCGCCAGCAGCTCCACGTTCAGGGGGAGTTCCTACAATGAGCAGTTCTTC

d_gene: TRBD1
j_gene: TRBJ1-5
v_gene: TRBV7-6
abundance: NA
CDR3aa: CASSSTGTGSQPQHF
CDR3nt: TGTGCCAGCAGCTCGACCGGGACAGGCTCTCAGCCCCAGCATTTT

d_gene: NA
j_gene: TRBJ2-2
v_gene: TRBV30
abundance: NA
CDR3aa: CAWRLGGTGELFF
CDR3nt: TGTGCCTGGAGGTTAGGGGGCACCGGGGAGCTGTTTTTT

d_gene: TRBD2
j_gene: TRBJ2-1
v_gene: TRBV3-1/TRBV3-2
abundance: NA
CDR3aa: CASSLSGGNNEQFF
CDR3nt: TGTGCCAGCAGCCTTAGCGGGGGGAACAATGAGCAGTTCTTC